This T cell receptor beta chain was observed in a study of blood T cell repertoires in COVID-19. Across the study: PBMCs, B-cell-depleted T cells, or T cells provided the cDNA or gDNA that made up the material.

Per the original methods: Amplification of reference gene primers was used by the study to estimate nucleated cell counts. Clones were sequenced by immunoSEQ multiplex PCR, and TCRdb holds only the in-frame ones, with some missing. D and trimming were read from the DNA, whereas the V and J calls and clone size are those reported in that table. The sample consists of 250,000 to 350,000 clones, 90% of them appearing once. This CDR3 region has 15 residues. The ends lost 4 bases at V and 2 bases at J; junction bases unmatched: 4. CDR1 SGHKS and CDR2 YYEKEE come from the germline V gene (reference sequence).

The V call is TRBV5-5, the J call TRBJ2-3; 10 bases line up with TRBD2. The source of this sequence is a man aged 55 to 70 who had recovered from COVID-19. Input material: PBMCs or T cells enriched from blood (not recorded which). The CDR3 here is CASSPSGGTTDTQYF. The CDR3 DNA reads TGTGCCAGCAGCCCTAGCGGGGGCACCACAGATACGCAGTATTTT.